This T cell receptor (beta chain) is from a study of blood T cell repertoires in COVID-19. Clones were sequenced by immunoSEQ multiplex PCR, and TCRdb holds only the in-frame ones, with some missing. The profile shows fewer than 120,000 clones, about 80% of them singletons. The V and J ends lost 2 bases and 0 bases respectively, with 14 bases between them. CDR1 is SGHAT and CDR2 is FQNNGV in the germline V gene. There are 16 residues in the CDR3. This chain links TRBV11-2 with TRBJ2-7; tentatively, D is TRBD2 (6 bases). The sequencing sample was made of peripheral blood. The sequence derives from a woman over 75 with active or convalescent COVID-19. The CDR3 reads CASSLNRRGLSYEQYF. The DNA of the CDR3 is TGTGCCAGCAGCTTAAACCGGCGGGGCCTCTCCTACGAGCAGTACTTC.